The 32 T cell receptor beta chains reported below all come from one sample, sequenced in a study of identical twins. TCRdb recomputed calls from the 5' RACE reads with MiXCR, one row per CDR3 protein. The data contain 1.5 million to 2 million distinct CDR3 sequences, more than 30% of them seen just once; the ten biggest clones take up under 0.35%. What was sequenced was cord blood. The receptors come from a newborn girl in good health.

There are a few counts of this clonotype. The chain has TRBV29-1 and TRBJ1-2, with a weak D call TRBD1 (5 bases). The V and J ends lost 5 bases and 2 bases respectively, with 12 bases between them. This CDR3 has 13 residues. In germline, CDR1 is SQVTM, CDR2 ANQGSEA. The CDR3 is CSVLRGANYGYTF. In DNA form, the CDR3 reads TGCAGCGTTTTGAGGGGTGCCAACTATGGCTACACCTTC.

This clonotype was detected many times. The V gene is TRBV12-3 or TRBV12-4, the J gene TRBJ2-7; 13 bases fit TRBD2. V lost 5 bases to trimming and J lost 6 bases; unmatched junction nucleotides: 7. The CDR3 sequence is 15 residues long. The CDR3 region is CASSLPGLAGSEQYF. The CDR3 nucleotides are TGTGCCAGCAGTCTCCCGGGACTAGCGGGAAGCGAGCAGTACTTC.

The V call is TRBV19, the J call TRBJ2-3, with 10 bases identical to TRBD2. The CDR3 has 16 amino acids. V shed 5 bases and J 3 bases; nucleotides not matched to a gene: 8. The germline CDR1 and CDR2 sequences are LNHDA and SQIVND (reference sequence). The CDR3 DNA is TGTGCCAGTAGTCGTCCTAGCGGGAGTGGGACAGATACGCAGTATTTT. Its translation: CASSRPSGSGTDTQYF.

The chain has TRBV12-3 or TRBV12-4 and TRBJ1-1; D remains unclear. The CDR3 runs to 17 residues. Trimming left V 3 bases short and J 2 bases short, with 19 bases between. The CDR3 sequence is CASSFTKIGLRNTEAFF. The CDR3 coding sequence is TGTGCCAGCAGTTTTACAAAAATTGGACTGAGAAACACTGAAGCTTTCTTT.

The V gene is TRBV11-3, the J gene TRBJ2-1; weak D call: TRBD2 (6 bases). Germline V CDR1 and CDR2: SGHNT, YENEEA. The CDR3 is made up of 16 amino acids. Trimming took off 1 base at V and 7 bases at J, with 17 bases between the two ends. CDR3 sequence: CASSLGVTRSGNEQFF. CDR3 nucleotide sequence: TGTGCCAGCAGCTTAGGGGTGACTAGGAGTGGGAATGAGCAGTTCTTC. Together with reference TRBV11-3 and TRBJ2-1, the CDR3 gives the full variable domain: EAGVVQSPRYKIIEKKQPVAFWCNPISGHNTLYWYLQNLGQGPELLIRYENEEAVDDSQLPKDRFSAERLKGVDSTLKIQPAELGDSAVYLCASSLGVTRSGNEQFFGPGTRLTVL.

The chain uses TRBV20-1 and TRBJ2-1, with TRBD2 identical over 8 bases. The CDR3 is 14 residues long. The germline V gene encodes CDR1 DFQATT and CDR2 SNEGSKA (reference sequence). Trimming took 3 bases from V and 9 from J; bases not matched to a gene: 10. DNA of the CDR3: TGCAGTGCTAGTTTCGGGGGGGAGGGTGGTGAGCAGTTCTTC. Its protein is CSASFGGEGGEQFF.

The V gene is TRBV20-1, the J gene TRBJ2-3; a possible D gene is TRBD2 (6 bases). This CDR3 spans 15 amino acids. CDR1 and CDR2 (germline): DFQATT, SNEGSKA (reference sequence). Trimming took off 3 bases at V and 1 base at J, with 14 bases between the two ends. The CDR3 coding sequence is TGCAGTGCTAGGCGGTTGGGGGAGGGCACAGATACGCAGTATTTT. Translating it yields CSARRLGEGTDTQYF.

The rearrangement links TRBV6-2 or TRBV6-3 to TRBJ2-1, with 11 bases matching TRBD2. J was trimmed by 9 bases and V by 10 bases; bases with no gene match: 8. Per germline, CDR1 MNHEY and CDR2 SVGEGT. The CDR3 is made up of 13 amino acids. CDR3 region: CATVLAGGREQFF. As DNA, the CDR3 is TGTGCCACCGTTCTAGCGGGAGGACGTGAGCAGTTCTTC.

This clonotype occurred a few times. The rearrangement uses TRBV6-1 and TRBJ2-7; 10 nucleotides align to TRBD1. Germline CDR1 is MNHNS and CDR2 is SASEGT. After removal of 3 bases from V and 5 bases from J, the junction contained 4 bases not matched to a gene. This CDR3 comprises 14 residues. CDR3 loop: CASSDLGQGNEQYF. CDR3 nucleotides: TGTGCCAGCAGTGATTTGGGACAGGGGAACGAGCAGTACTTC.

This chain links TRBV2 with TRBJ2-5; TRBD2 matches at 11 bases. The end of the DNA aligns better with TRBJ2-7, so the J call may be wrong. CDR1 and CDR2 (germline): SNHLY, FYNNEI. CDR3 length: 14 residues. The CDR3 DNA follows: TGTGCCAGCACCGGGACTAGCGGTGCTAGCGAGCAGTACTTC. This encodes CASTGTSGASEQYF.

The chain couples TRBV12-3 or TRBV12-4 to TRBJ1-6; 8 bases match TRBD1. CDR3 length: 19 amino acids. V trimming: 1 base; J trimming: 2 bases; junction bases outside the gene matches: 10. The CDR3 DNA sequence: TGTGCCAGCAGTTTAGGGGGTCCCTTGACAGGGGCCTATAATTCACCCCTCCACTTT. It yields the protein CASSLGGPLTGAYNSPLHF.

With respect to this clonotype: Germline and junction disagree at one end, which may indicate a read error. The chain combines TRBV28 with TRBJ2-7, with 7 bases fitting TRBD1. The CDR3 has 14 residues. Germline V CDR1 and CDR2: MDHEN, SYDVKM. CDR3 sequence reads: CARSIRDSSYEQYF. The CDR3 DNA is TGTGCCCGCAGTATCCGGGACAGCTCCTACGAGCAGTACTTC.

The chain uses TRBV4-2 and TRBJ2-7; maybe TRBD1 (5 bases). Trimming shortened V by 0 bases and J by 3 bases, and 15 bases separated the two germline ends. The germline V gene has CDR1 LGHNA and CDR2 YNFKEQ. The CDR3 loop spans 16 amino acids. The CDR3 loop reads CASSQEGSNRNYEQYF. CDR3 in DNA: TGTGCCAGCAGCCAAGAGGGATCGAACAGGAACTACGAGCAGTACTTC.

This clonotype was seen more than once but under ten times. The J gene is TRBJ2-5, the V gene TRBV10-3; D call uncertain. The J call could be wrong; TRBJ2-7 is a better fit for the DNA end. The CDR3 sequence is 13 residues long. Looked up from germline, CDR1 is ENHRY and CDR2 is SYGVKD. The CDR3 DNA sequence: TGTGCCATCAGTGAGTCTCGGCGCTACGAGCAGTACTTC. It yields the protein CAISESRRYEQYF.

The chain couples TRBV20-1 to TRBJ2-5, with 7 bases that match TRBD1. V shed 3 bases and J 4 bases; nucleotides not matched to a gene: 8. This CDR3 is built from 14 residues. Germline V lookup: CDR1 DFQATT, CDR2 SNEGSKA (reference sequence). This CDR3 reads CSASLDRDPETQYF. The CDR3 DNA is TGCAGTGCTAGTTTAGACAGGGACCCAGAGACCCAGTACTTC.

This rearrangement joins TRBV18 to TRBJ2-5, with a possible D match to TRBD1 (5 bases). V was clipped by 3 bases and J by 11 bases, with 16 bases between them. The CDR3 is 13 residues long. The germline V gene encodes CDR1 KGHSH and CDR2 LQKENI. This CDR3 reads CASSPSWGNEQYF. Here the CDR3 DNA reads TGTGCCAGCTCACCCAGCTGGGGCAATGAGCAGTACTTC.

The V call is TRBV4-1, the J call TRBJ2-1, with no clear D. V shed 6 bases and J shed 0 bases, with 9 bases lying between them. Germline CDR1 is MGHRA and CDR2 is YSYEKL. This CDR3 region has 14 residues. The chain's CDR3 is CASRPRSSYNEQFF. In DNA, the CDR3 is TGCGCCAGCAGGCCCCGCAGCTCCTACAATGAGCAGTTCTTC.

V and J are TRBV7-8 and TRBJ2-5, with D possibly TRBD1 on 7 matching bases. The CDR3 has 16 amino acids. Trimming pared 1 base from V and 0 bases from J, leaving 12 bases between. The germline V gene has CDR1 SGHVS and CDR2 FQNEAQ. The CDR3 DNA reads TGTGCCAGCAGCTTAGGCAGGGGGGACGACCAAGAGACCCAGTACTTC. Amino acid sequence: CASSLGRGDDQETQYF.

This clonotype was counted many times. V is TRBV29-1 and J is TRBJ1-2; TRBD1 matches at 8 bases. The CDR3 sequence is 12 residues long. CDR1 and CDR2 from the germline V gene are SQVTM and ANQGSEA. The V gene end was trimmed by 3 bases and the J gene end by 3 bases; junction bases not matched to a gene: 0. CDR3 in amino acids: CSVEGQDYGYTF. The CDR3 DNA is TGCAGCGTTGAGGGACAGGACTATGGCTACACCTTC.

The V call is TRBV20-1, the J call TRBJ2-5; no clear D gene. The germline V and J ends were trimmed by 1 base and 3 bases, with 9 bases remaining between them. CDR3 length: 13 amino acids. CDR1 is DFQATT, CDR2 SNEGSKA, per germline (reference sequence). The CDR3 nucleotides are TGCAGTGCTAGAGTCCGGCTTAAAGAGACCCAGTACTTC. The encoded protein is CSARVRLKETQYF.

The rearrangement uses TRBV5-1 and TRBJ1-2; unclear D gene. The CDR3 runs to 17 residues. The germline CDR1 and CDR2 sequences are SGHRS and YFSETQ. V lost 1 base and J lost 4, with 20 bases in between. CDR3 protein: CASSLTLGFQSLYGYTF. The CDR3 DNA sequence: TGCGCCAGCAGCTTGACCCTTGGGTTCCAATCGCTCTATGGCTACACCTTC. The whole variable domain, filled in from reference TRBV5-1 and TRBJ1-2, reads KAGVTQTPRYLIKTRGQQVTLSCSPISGHRSVSWYQQTPGQGLQFLFEYFSETQRNKGNFPGRFSGRQFSNSRSEMNVSTLELGDSALYLCASSLTLGFQSLYGYTFGSGTRLTVV.

This clonotype appeared a few times. DNA for the CDR3: TGTGCCAGCAGTGGCGGACTAGCCGTCGGCGAGCAGTTCTTC. It specifies CASSGGLAVGEQFF. This chain links TRBV2 with TRBJ2-1; TRBD2 aligns across 8 bases. CDR1 and CDR2 from the germline V gene are SNHLY and FYNNEI. The V gene end was trimmed by 4 bases and the J gene end by 10 bases; junction bases not matched to a gene: 9. This CDR3 spans 14 amino acids. The whole variable domain, remainder taken from reference TRBV2 and TRBJ2-1, is EPEVTQTPSHQVTQMGQEVILRCVPISNHLYFYWYRQILGQKVEFLVSFYNNEISEKSEIFDDQFSVERPDGSNFTLKIRSTKLEDSAMYFCASSGGLAVGEQFFGPGTRLTVL.

This clonotype was seen more than once but under ten times. The rearrangement links TRBV6-1 to TRBJ1-5; D is unclear. The CDR3 runs 15 residues. The germline V gene has CDR1 MNHNS and CDR2 SASEGT. Trimming stripped 4 bases from V and 4 bases from J, with 14 bases between. The CDR3, as DNA: TGTGCCAGCAGTGCCCAGGACCTCCGAAATCAGCCCCAGCATTTT. It encodes CASSAQDLRNQPQHF.

The table lists this clonotype with a few counts. The gene calls are TRBV20-1 and TRBJ2-4; 11 bases are a match to TRBD2. V lost 6 bases and J lost 4; bases outside the gene matches: 8. The germline V gene has CDR1 DFQATT and CDR2 SNEGSKA (reference sequence). This CDR3 contains 15 residues. The CDR3 bases are TGCAGTGCCACAACTAGCGGGAGAAGTAAAAACATTCAGTACTTC. It specifies CSATTSGRSKNIQYF.

In its sample, this clonotype was seen a few times. The chain uses TRBV10-2 and TRBJ1-2, with a possible D match to TRBD1 (5 bases). The CDR3 is made up of 15 amino acids. Germline CDR1 and CDR2: WSHSY and SAAADI. V lost 6 bases and J 5 bases, leaving 19 bases between the germline ends. The CDR3 nucleotides are TGCGCCAGCAGCTTAGACAGCCAGAGGCGGTATGGCTACACCTTC. Translation: CASSLDSQRRYGYTF.

The chain is built from TRBV20-1 and TRBJ2-7; D not resolved. V lost 6 bases to trimming and J lost 5 bases, with 11 bases between them. The V gene's germline CDR1 is DFQATT and CDR2 SNEGSKA (reference sequence). CDR3 length: 11 amino acids. CDR3 protein: CSAPRADEQYF. The CDR3 DNA follows: TGCAGTGCCCCTCGGGCAGACGAGCAGTACTTC.

This rearrangement joins TRBV6-1 to TRBJ2-7; no reliable D call. Trimming shortened V by 7 bases and J by 3 bases, and 10 bases separated the two germline ends. The CDR3 contains 12 residues. Germline V lookup: CDR1 MNHNS, CDR2 SASEGT. The CDR3 loop reads CASNGHLYEQYF. The CDR3 nucleotides read TGTGCCAGCAATGGGCACCTCTACGAGCAGTACTTC.

This clonotype was counted between two and nine times. The chain links TRBV11-2 to TRBJ1-2, with no clear D. CDR3 length: 15 amino acids. Germline CDR1 and CDR2: SGHAT and FQNNGV. Trimming removed 0 bases from V and 0 bases from J, with 8 bases in between. CDR3 sequence: CASSLDQVTNYGYTF. In DNA, the CDR3 is TGTGCCAGCAGCTTAGATCAGGTTACTAACTATGGCTACACCTTC.

This clonotype was detected only a few times. The rearrangement links TRBV10-3 to TRBJ1-2; TRBD1 matches at 7 bases. This CDR3 has 13 amino acids. V was pared by 4 bases and J by 4 bases, with 3 bases of the junction left unmatched. Germline assignment: CDR1 ENHRY and CDR2 SYGVKD. In DNA form, the CDR3 reads TGTGCCATCAGTGGGGACAGCGCCTATGGCTACACCTTC. It is translated as CAISGDSAYGYTF.

The chain employs TRBV6-1 and TRBJ2-7, with D possibly TRBD1 on 7 matching bases. There are 15 residues in the CDR3. V was trimmed by 6 bases and J by 0 bases, leaving 15 bases between them. Germline V lookup: CDR1 MNHNS, CDR2 SASEGT. The DNA for the CDR3 is TGTGCCAGCAGCTACCGGGGGACAGCCTCCTACGAGCAGTACTTC. It specifies CASSYRGTASYEQYF.

This CDR3 reads CASSEHNQPQHF. CDR3 in DNA: TGTGCCAGCAGTGAACACAATCAGCCCCAGCATTTT. This chain joins TRBV6-1 and TRBJ1-5; D remains unclear. The V gene's germline CDR1 is MNHNS and CDR2 SASEGT. V gave up 2 bases and J gave up 3 bases, with 2 bases separating them. This CDR3 spans 12 amino acids.

The sample holds a few counts of this clonotype. The chain is built from TRBV3-1 and TRBJ2-2; 9 nucleotides match TRBD2. V gave up 6 bases and J gave up 1 base; unmatched junction bases: 3. Germline CDR1 is LGHDT and CDR2 is YNNKEL (reference sequence). This CDR3 region has 15 residues. CDR3 amino acids: CASSPLAGNTGELFF. The CDR3 DNA reads TGTGCCAGCAGTCCACTAGCGGGGAACACCGGGGAGCTGTTTTTT.